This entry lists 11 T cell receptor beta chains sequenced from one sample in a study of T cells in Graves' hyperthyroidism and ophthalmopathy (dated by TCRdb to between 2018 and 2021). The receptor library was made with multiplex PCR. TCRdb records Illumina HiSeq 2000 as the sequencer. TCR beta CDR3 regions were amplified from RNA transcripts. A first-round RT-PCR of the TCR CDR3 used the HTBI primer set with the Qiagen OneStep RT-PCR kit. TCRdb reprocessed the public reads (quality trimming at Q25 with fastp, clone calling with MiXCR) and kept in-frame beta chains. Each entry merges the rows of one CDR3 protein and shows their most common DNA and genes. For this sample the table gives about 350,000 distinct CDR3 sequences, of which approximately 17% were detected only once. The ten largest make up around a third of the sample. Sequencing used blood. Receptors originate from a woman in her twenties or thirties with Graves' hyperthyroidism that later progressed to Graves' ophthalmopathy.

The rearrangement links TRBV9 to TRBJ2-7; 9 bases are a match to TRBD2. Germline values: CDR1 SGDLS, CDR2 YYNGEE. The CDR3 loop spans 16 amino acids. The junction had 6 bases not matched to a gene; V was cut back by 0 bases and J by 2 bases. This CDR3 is CASSVASGASTYEQYF. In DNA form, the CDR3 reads TGTGCCAGCAGCGTAGCTAGCGGGGCTTCCACCTACGAGCAGTACTTC. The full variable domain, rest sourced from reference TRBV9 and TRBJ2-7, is DSGVTQTPKHLITATGQRVTLRCSPRSGDLSVYWYQQSLDQGLQFLIQYYNGEERAKGNILERFSAQQFPDLHSELNLSSLELGDSALYFCASSVASGASTYEQYFGPGTRLTVT.

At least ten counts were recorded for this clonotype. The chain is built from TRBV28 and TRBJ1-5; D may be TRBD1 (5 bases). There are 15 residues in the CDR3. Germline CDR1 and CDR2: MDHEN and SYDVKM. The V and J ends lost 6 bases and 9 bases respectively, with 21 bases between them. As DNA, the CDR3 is TGTGCCAGCAGCGGAACCGGGACGACTGGGGGGCCCCAGCATTTT. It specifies CASSGTGTTGGPQHF.

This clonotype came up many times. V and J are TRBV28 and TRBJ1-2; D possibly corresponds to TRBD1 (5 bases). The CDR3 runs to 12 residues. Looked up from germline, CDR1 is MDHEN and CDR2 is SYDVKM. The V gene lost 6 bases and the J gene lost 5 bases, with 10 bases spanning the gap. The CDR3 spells CASRYTGYGYTF. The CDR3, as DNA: TGTGCCAGCAGATATACAGGTTATGGCTACACCTTC.

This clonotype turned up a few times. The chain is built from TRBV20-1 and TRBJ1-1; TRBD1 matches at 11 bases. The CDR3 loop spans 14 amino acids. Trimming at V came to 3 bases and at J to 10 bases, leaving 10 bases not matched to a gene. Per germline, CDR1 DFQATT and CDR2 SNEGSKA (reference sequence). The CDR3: CSASGQGAKWGAFF. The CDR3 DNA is TGCAGTGCTAGCGGACAGGGGGCGAAATGGGGAGCTTTCTTT.

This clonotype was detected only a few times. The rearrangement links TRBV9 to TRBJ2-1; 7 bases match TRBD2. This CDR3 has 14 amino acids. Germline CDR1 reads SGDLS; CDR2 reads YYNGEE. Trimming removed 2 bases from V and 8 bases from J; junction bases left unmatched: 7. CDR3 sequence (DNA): TGTGCCAGCAGCGTGGGCGGGAGCATCTATGAGCAGTTCTTC. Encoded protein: CASSVGGSIYEQFF.

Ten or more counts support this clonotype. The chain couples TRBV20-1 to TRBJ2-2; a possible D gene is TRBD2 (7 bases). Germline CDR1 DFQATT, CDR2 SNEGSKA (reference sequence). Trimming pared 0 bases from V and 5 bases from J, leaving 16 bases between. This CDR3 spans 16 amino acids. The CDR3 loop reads CSARDFERGGTGELFF. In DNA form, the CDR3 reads TGCAGTGCTAGAGATTTCGAAAGGGGGGGGACCGGGGAGCTGTTTTTT.

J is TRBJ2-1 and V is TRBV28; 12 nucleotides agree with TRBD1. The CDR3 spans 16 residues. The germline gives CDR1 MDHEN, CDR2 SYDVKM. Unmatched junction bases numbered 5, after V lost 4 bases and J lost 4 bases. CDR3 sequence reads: CASSSGTGGDYNEQFF. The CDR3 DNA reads TGTGCCAGCAGTTCCGGGACAGGGGGCGATTACAATGAGCAGTTCTTC.

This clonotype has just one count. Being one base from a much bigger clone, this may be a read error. The CDR3 reads CASSPYGDASNEQFF. DNA for the CDR3: TGTGCCAGCAGCCCGTATGGGGACGCATCAAATGAGCAGTTCTTC. V gene TRBV11-2 combines with J gene TRBJ2-1; D may be TRBD1 or TRBD2 (5 bases each). Trimming cost V 5 bases and J 7 bases, with 18 bases left between them. The CDR3 is made up of 15 amino acids. CDR1 SGHAT and CDR2 FQNNGV come from the germline V gene.

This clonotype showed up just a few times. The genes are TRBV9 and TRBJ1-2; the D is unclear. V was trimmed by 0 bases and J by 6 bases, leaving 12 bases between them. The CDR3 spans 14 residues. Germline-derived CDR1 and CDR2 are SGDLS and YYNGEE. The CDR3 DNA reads TGTGCCAGCAGCGTAGGAGGGCGCCCGGATGGCTACACCTTC. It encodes CASSVGGRPDGYTF.

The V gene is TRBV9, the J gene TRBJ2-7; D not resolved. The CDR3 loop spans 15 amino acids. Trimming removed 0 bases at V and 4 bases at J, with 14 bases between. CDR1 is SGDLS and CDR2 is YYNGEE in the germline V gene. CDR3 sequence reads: CASSVGSGLRYEQYF. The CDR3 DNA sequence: TGTGCCAGCAGCGTAGGTTCCGGGCTTAGGTACGAGCAGTACTTC. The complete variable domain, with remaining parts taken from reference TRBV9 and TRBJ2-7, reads DSGVTQTPKHLITATGQRVTLRCSPRSGDLSVYWYQQSLDQGLQFLIQYYNGEERAKGNILERFSAQQFPDLHSELNLSSLELGDSALYFCASSVGSGLRYEQYFGPGTRLTVT.

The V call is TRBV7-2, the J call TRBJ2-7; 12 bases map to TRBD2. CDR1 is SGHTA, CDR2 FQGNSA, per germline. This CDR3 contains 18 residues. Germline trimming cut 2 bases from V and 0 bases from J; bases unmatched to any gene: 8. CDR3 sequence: CASSLNLAGGLYSYEQYF. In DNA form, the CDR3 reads TGTGCCAGCAGCTTAAACCTAGCGGGAGGGCTCTACTCCTACGAGCAGTACTTC. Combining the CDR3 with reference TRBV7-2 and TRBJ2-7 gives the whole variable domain GAGVSQSPSNKVTEKGKDVELRCDPISGHTALYWYRQSLGQGLEFLIYFQGNSAPDKSGLPSDRFSAERTGGSVSTLTIQRTQQEDSAVYLCASSLNLAGGLYSYEQYFGPGTRLTVT.